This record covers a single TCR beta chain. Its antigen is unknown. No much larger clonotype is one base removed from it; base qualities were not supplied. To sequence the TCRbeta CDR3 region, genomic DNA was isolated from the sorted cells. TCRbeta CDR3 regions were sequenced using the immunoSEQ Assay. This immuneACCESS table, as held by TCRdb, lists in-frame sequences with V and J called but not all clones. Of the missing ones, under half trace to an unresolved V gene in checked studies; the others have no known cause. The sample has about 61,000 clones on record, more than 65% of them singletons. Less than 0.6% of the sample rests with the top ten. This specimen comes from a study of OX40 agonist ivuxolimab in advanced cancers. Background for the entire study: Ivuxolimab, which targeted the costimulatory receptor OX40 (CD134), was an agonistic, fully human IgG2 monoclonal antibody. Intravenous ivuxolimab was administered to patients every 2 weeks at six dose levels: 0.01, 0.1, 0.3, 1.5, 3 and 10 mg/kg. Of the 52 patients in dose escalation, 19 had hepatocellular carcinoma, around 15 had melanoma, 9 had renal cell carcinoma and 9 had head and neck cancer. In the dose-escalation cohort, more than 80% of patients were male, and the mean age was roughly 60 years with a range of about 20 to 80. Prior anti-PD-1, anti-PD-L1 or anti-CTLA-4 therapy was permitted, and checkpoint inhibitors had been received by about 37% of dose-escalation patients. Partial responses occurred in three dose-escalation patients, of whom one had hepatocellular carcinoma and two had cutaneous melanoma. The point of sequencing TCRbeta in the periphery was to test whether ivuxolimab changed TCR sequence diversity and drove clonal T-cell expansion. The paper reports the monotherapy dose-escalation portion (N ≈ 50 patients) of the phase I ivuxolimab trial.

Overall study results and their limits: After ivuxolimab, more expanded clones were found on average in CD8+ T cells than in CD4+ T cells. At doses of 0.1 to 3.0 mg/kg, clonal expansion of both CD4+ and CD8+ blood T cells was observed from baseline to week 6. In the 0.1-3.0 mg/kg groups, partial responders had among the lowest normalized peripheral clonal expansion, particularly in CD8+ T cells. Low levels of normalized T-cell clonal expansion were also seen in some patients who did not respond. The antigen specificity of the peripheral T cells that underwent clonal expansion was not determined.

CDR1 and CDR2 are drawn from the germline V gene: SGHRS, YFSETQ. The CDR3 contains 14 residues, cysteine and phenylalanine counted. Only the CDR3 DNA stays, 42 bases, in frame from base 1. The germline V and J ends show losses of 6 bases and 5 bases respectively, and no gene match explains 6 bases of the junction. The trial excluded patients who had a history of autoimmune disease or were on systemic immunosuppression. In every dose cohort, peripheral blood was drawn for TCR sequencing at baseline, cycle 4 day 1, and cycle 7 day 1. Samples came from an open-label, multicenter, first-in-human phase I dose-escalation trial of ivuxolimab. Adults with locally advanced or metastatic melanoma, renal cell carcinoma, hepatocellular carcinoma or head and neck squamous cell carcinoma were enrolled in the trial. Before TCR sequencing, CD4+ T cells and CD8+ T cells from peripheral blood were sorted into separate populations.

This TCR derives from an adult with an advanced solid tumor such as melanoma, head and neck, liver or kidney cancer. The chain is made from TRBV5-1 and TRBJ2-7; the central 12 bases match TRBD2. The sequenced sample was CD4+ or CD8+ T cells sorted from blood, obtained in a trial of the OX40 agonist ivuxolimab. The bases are TGCGCCAGCACGCGGACTAGCGGGACTGACGAGCAGTACTTC. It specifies CASTRTSGTDEQYF.